A selection of T cell receptor beta chains follows, all from one sample in a study of blood T cell repertoires in COVID-19. Here immunoSEQ multiplex PCR was the method, and the copy in TCRdb shows in-frame clones only, minus some. The table shows about 58,000 clones, with approximately 91% occurring only once. The sample taken for sequencing was peripheral blood. These TCRs come from a woman between 70 and 85 years old with active COVID-19. CDR3s include the opening cysteine and the closing phenylalanine or tryptophan. The D gene is left open where the match is weak. Not all rows give a size; the values are once, few, many and, for expanded clones, a class.

abundance	d_gene	v_gene	j_gene	CDR3nt	CDR3aa
.	.	TRBV6-6	TRBJ1-1	TGTGCCAGCAGTTACGCCAACGGGGCTGAAGCTTTCTTT	CASSYANGAEAFF
few	TRBD2	TRBV30	TRBJ2-7	TGTGCCTGGAGTCCCTCCGGGGGGAGGGCCTACGAGCAGTACTTC	CAWSPSGGRAYEQYF
.	TRBD1	TRBV5-1	TRBJ1-2	TGCGCCAGCAGCCCTGGGACAGCCGCCCTCATAAATGGCTACACCTTC	CASSPGTAALINGYTF
.	.	TRBV2	TRBJ1-1	TGTGCCAGCTTGGTTGACAGGACCGGATGGAACACTGAAGCTTTCTTT	CASLVDRTGWNTEAFF
.	TRBD2	TRBV19	TRBJ2-1	TGTGCCAGTAGTACCCCCTTCTGGCGGGAGGGCAATGAGCAGTTCTTC	CASSTPFWREGNEQFF
.	TRBD1	TRBV7-9	TRBJ1-2	TGTGCCAGCAGCTTACAGACTCCGGGACAGGGGGCAGGGTATGGCTACACCTTC	CASSLQTPGQGAGYGYTF
.	TRBD1	TRBV29-1	TRBJ2-7	TGCAGCGTTGAGACAGGGATTATCTACGAGCAGTACTTC	CSVETGIIYEQYF
many	.	TRBV11-2	TRBJ1-6	TGTGCCAGCAGCCTTCAAGCGGGAGGGAATTCACCCCTCCACTTT	CASSLQAGGNSPLHF
.	.	TRBV5-6	TRBJ2-7	TGTGCCAGCGGTAGAACCACAGGGCCCCACGAGCAGTACTTC	CASGRTTGPHEQYF
once	TRBD1	TRBV5-1	TRBJ2-7	TGCGCCAGCAGCTTGGGGGGGACAGGGGCAGGCTACGAGCAGTACTTC	CASSLGGTGAGYEQYF
.	TRBD1	TRBV6-7	TRBJ2-7	TGTGCCAGCGGGGGACAGGGCCACGAGCAGTACTTC	CASGGQGHEQYF
.	.	TRBV30	TRBJ1-2	TGTGCCGGGCGCGATCCGGGGGATGGCTACACCTTC	CAGRDPGDGYTF
.	TRBD1	TRBV2	TRBJ2-2	TGTGCCAGCTATTTAGACAGGGCGAACACCGGGGAGCTGTTTTTT	CASYLDRANTGELFF
once	TRBD2	TRBV7-3	TRBJ2-1	TGTGCCAGCAGCGCAAGCGGGAGAAGCGGCAATGAGCAGTTCTTC	CASSASGRSGNEQFF
.	TRBD1	TRBV19	TRBJ1-5	TGTGCCACCCAACGGGGACAGGGGAATCAGCCCCAGCATTTT	CATQRGQGNQPQHF
.	TRBD2	TRBV18	TRBJ2-1	TGTGCCAGCTCACCACGTCCTAGCGGGAGCAATGAGCAGTTCTTC	CASSPRPSGSNEQFF
.	TRBD2	TRBV28	TRBJ2-4	TGTGCCAGCAGTTTTTTGGCGGGAGGGCCGGGAAACATTCAGTACTTC	CASSFLAGGPGNIQYF
.	.	TRBV12-5	TRBJ2-7	TGTGCTAGTGGGCGATCCAACTACGAGCAGTACTTC	CASGRSNYEQYF
.	.	TRBV5-4	TRBJ2-4	TGTGCCAGCAGCTTGGGACTAGACAAAAACATTCAGTACTTC	CASSLGLDKNIQYF
.	TRBD2	TRBV3-1/TRBV3-2	TRBJ2-7	TGTGCCAGCAGCCAAGATGAAGAGCGGGAGTCCCACGAGCAGTACTTC	CASSQDEERESHEQYF
.	.	TRBV9	TRBJ2-3	TGTGCCAGCAGCGTAGGTCTGGCGGAAAGAGGAACAGATACGCAGTATTTT	CASSVGLAERGTDTQYF
once	.	TRBV6-5	TRBJ2-1	TGTGCCAGCATCCTCCTTTCCGGGAAGGCCGGGGAGCAGTTCTTC	CASILLSGKAGEQFF
.	TRBD2	TRBV28	TRBJ2-5	TGTGCCAGCAGTTTGGCAAAACGCGCTAGCGGTTACCAAGAGACCCAGTACTTC	CASSLAKRASGYQETQYF
.	TRBD2	TRBV6-5	TRBJ2-1	TGTGCCAGCAGGACTAGCGGGATTGATGAGCAGTTCTTC	CASRTSGIDEQFF
.	.	TRBV27	TRBJ1-4	TGTGCCAGCAGTTTCTCGACAGGTCTTAATGAAAAACTGTTTTTT	CASSFSTGLNEKLFF
.	TRBD1	TRBV5-5	TRBJ1-2	TGTGCCAGCAGCTCAGGACAGGGCTATGGCTACACCTTC	CASSSGQGYGYTF
.	TRBD1	TRBV6-5	TRBJ1-4	TGTGCCAGCCGACAGGGGGCTGAAAAACTGTTTTTT	CASRQGAEKLFF
.	TRBD2	TRBV28	TRBJ2-5	TGTGCCAGCAGACCTAGCGGGAACCGAGCGGAGACCCAGTACTTC	CASRPSGNRAETQYF
.	.	TRBV15	TRBJ2-3	TGTGCCACCAGCAGAGATTGGGAGTTCGGAACAGATACGCAGTATTTT	CATSRDWEFGTDTQYF
.	TRBD1	TRBV11-2	TRBJ2-6	TGTGCCAGCAGCCCTGACAGGGTTGGAGCCAACGTCCTGACTTTC	CASSPDRVGANVLTF
.	.	TRBV7-9	TRBJ2-3	TGTGCCAGCAGCTTAGACCCAGCAGATACGCAGTATTTT	CASSLDPADTQYF
.	TRBD2	TRBV5-6	TRBJ2-1	TGTGCCAGCAGAGGGCGGGCAAGCGGGAGTATGGATGAGCAGTTCTTC	CASRGRASGSMDEQFF
.	TRBD1	TRBV30	TRBJ1-6	TGTGCCTGGAGGATATGGACAGGGGGGGATTCACCCCTCCACTTT	CAWRIWTGGDSPLHF
.	TRBD1	TRBV6-4	TRBJ2-3	TGTGCCAGCAGTGGGACAGGGGGCACAGATACGCAGTATTTT	CASSGTGGTDTQYF
.	.	TRBV29-1	TRBJ2-1	TGCAGCGAGTTACAGGGTTACAATGAGCAGTTCTTC	CSELQGYNEQFF
few	.	TRBV4-1	TRBJ1-2	TGCGCCAGCAGCCAAGGGGTCGCGGGGATGTACGGCTACACCTTC	CASSQGVAGMYGYTF
.	TRBD2	TRBV9	TRBJ2-1	TGTGCCAGCAGCTGGGAGTCTAGCGGTAATGAGCAGTTCTTC	CASSWESSGNEQFF